The clone carrying this T cell receptor beta chain was detected ten times or more. MiXCR, run by TCRdb on the 5' RACE reads, gives a single entry per CDR3 protein. Here the sample spans roughly 45,000 distinct CDR3 sequences, 9.5% to 13% being singletons. The data originate from a study of early T cells in non-severe SARS-CoV-2 infection. The V gene end was trimmed by 4 bases and the J gene end by 3 bases; junction bases not matched to a gene: 3. CDR1 is LNHDA, CDR2 SQIVND, per germline (reference sequence). This CDR3 contains 14 residues. V and J are TRBV19 and TRBJ1-5; the match to TRBD1 covers 7 bases. This receptor was obtained from an adult who was a healthcare worker with PCR-confirmed SARS-CoV-2 infection or an uninfected control (not recorded which). Material: whole blood. The CDR3 sequence: CASSSDRANQPQHF. CDR3 bases: TGTGCCAGTAGTAGCGACAGGGCCAATCAGCCCCAGCATTTT.